Following are 8 T cell receptor beta chains from one sample sequenced in a study of Tregs in tolerant kidney transplant recipients. Sequencing was performed with immunoSEQ multiplex PCR; in TCRdb, only in-frame clones are kept and a portion is missing. The sample lists thousands of clones, about 44% seen once, with approximately 5.9% in the top ten. Antigen specificity for these receptors is unknown. The sequenced sample was CD4+ T cells from blood cultured with allogeneic cells. These TCRs come from a human donor in good health.

Sample share makes this clone medium-sized. The chain employs TRBV4-3 and TRBJ2-2; D gene unclear. V lost 8 bases and J 2 bases, leaving 12 bases between the germline ends. The CDR3 runs to 14 residues. Germline CDR1 reads LGHNA; CDR2 reads YSLEER. CDR3 sequence (DNA): TGCGCCAGCTCGCCGCTTGATAACACCGGGGAGCTGTTTTTT. Translation: CASSPLDNTGELFF.

This chain uses TRBV4-1 with TRBJ1-4, with 9 bases fitting TRBD1. Germline V CDR1 and CDR2: MGHRA, YSYEKL. J lost 6 bases, V lost 1 base, and 6 bases had no gene match. The CDR3 spans 16 residues. The CDR3 here is CASSQVVGQGDEKLFF. The CDR3 DNA reads TGCGCCAGCAGCCAAGTCGTGGGACAGGGCGATGAAAAACTGTTTTTT.

V gene TRBV4-1 combines with J gene TRBJ2-4; a weak D match, TRBD1 (5 bases). The CDR3 is 19 residues long. Between the trimmed V and J ends, which lost 4 bases and 0 bases, there was a span of 22 bases. Germline lookup yields CDR1 MGHRA and CDR2 YSYEKL. CDR3 coding DNA: TGCGCCAGCAGCCTTTCAAACGGGCAGGGTAAAAGAGCCAAAAACATTCAGTACTTC. Its protein product is CASSLSNGQGKRAKNIQYF.

This clone was observed once. This chain joins TRBV5-4 and TRBJ2-1; D gene uncertain. The V gene's germline CDR1 is SGHNT and CDR2 YYREEE (reference sequence). The CDR3 is 12 amino acids. The germline V and J ends were trimmed by 4 bases and 5 bases, with 7 bases remaining between them. The CDR3 DNA is TGTGCCAGCAGCCCCTCAAACAATGAGCAGTTCTTC. It is translated as CASSPSNNEQFF. Full variable domain (outside the CDR3, taken from reference TRBV5-4 and TRBJ2-1): ETGVTQSPTHLIKTRGQQVTLRCSSQSGHNTVSWYQQALGQGPQFIFQYYREEENGRGNFPPRFSGLQFPNYSSELNVNALELDDSALYLCASSPSNNEQFFGPGTRLTVL.

The table lists this clone with a few counts. The chain combines TRBV4-2 with TRBJ1-2; perhaps TRBD1 as D (5 bases). The CDR3 is 14 amino acids. The germline V gene encodes CDR1 LGHNA and CDR2 YNFKEQ. With 4 bases removed from V and 4 bases from J, the gap between germline ends came to 13 bases. The CDR3 DNA sequence: TGTGCCAGCAGCCTCTTGGGGCAGGCCTATGGCTACACCTTC. This gives the protein CASSLLGQAYGYTF.

The chain combines TRBV7-6 with TRBJ2-5, with 9 positions matching TRBD1. This CDR3 contains 17 residues. Germline V gene lookup returns CDR1 SGHVS and CDR2 FNYEAQ. J was trimmed by 5 bases and V by 4 bases; bases with no gene match: 14. The CDR3 DNA reads as TGTGCCAGCAGCTCATACCGGGACAGGGACAATTTCGAGACCCAGTACTTC. Residues: CASSSYRDRDNFETQYF.

The chain joins TRBV9 to TRBJ2-5; 8 nucleotides line up with TRBD1. The CDR3 contains 17 residues. Germline loops: CDR1 SGDLS, CDR2 YYNGEE. V dropped 2 bases and J dropped 2; count of bases not matched to a gene: 11. The CDR3 spells CASSVGAGRGPQETQYF. As DNA, the CDR3 is TGTGCCAGCAGCGTTGGGGCAGGCAGGGGGCCTCAAGAGACCCAGTACTTC.

The chain couples TRBV5-1 to TRBJ1-2; D is undetermined. Germline assignment: CDR1 SGHRS and CDR2 YFSETQ. The V end lost 4 bases, the J end lost 5 bases, and 15 bases lay between the germline ends. The CDR3 covers 14 residues. The CDR3 nucleotides are TGCGCCAGCAGCGGAACAGTTGTTAGTTATGGCTACACCTTC. It specifies CASSGTVVSYGYTF.